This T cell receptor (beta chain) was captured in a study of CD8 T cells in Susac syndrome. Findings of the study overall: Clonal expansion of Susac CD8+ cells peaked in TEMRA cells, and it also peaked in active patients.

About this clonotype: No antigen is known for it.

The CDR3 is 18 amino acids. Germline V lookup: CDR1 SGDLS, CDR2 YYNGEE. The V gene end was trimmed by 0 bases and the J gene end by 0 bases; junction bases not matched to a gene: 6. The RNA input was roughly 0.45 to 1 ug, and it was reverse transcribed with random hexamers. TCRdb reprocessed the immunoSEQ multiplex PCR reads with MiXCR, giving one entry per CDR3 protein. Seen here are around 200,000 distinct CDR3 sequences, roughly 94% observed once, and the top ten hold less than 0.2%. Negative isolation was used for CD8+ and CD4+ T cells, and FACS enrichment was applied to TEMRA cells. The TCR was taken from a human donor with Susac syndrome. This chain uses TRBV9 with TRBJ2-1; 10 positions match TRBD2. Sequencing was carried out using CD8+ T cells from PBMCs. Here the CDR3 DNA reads TGTGCCAGCAGCGTAGTTAGCGGGGGGTTGAGCTCCTACAATGAGCAGTTCTTC. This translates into CASSVVSGGLSSYNEQFF.